This TCR beta chain originates from a study of blood T cell repertoires in COVID-19. On the study more broadly: Both acute and convalescent COVID-19 samples were obtained from the United States, Italy and Spain. Nucleic acid was either cDNA or gDNA, and it came from T cells, B-cell-depleted T cells, or PBMCs.

Per the original data handling: How many nucleated cells were present was estimated from reference gene primer amplification. TCRdb's table, derived via immunoSEQ multiplex PCR, lists solely in-frame clones and lacks some. That table gives V, J and clone size, and the DNA gave D and trimming. Counted here are 180,000 or so clones, about 89% occurring once; the ten biggest clones make up roughly 2.5%. V lost 6 bases and J lost 4; bases outside the gene matches: 1. Germline V lookup: CDR1 MGHDK, CDR2 SYGVNS. The CDR3 runs to 13 residues. The sample was peripheral blood. The chain uses TRBV25-1 and TRBJ1-1; 11 nucleotides match TRBD1. The TCR sequence derives from a man aged 35 to 55 with active or convalescent COVID-19. DNA of the CDR3: TGTGCCAGCAGCGGACAGGGGGCCACTGAAGCTTTCTTT. Encoded protein: CASSGQGATEAFF.